This TCR beta chain was retrieved from a study of low-dose radiotherapy and immunotherapy resistance in tumors. Study-wide context: Cohort 1 patients were irradiated with 0.5 Gy fractions every 2 weeks to 6.5 Gy total. Every six weeks patients received intravenous ipilimumab 1 mg/kg, and every two weeks they received intravenous nivolumab 240 mg. Every two weeks, the protocol called for intravenous cyclophosphamide at 200 mg/m2. It was given one day before each radiation and immunotherapy administration.

Low-dose radiotherapy and low-dose cyclophosphamide, together with aspirin, ipilimumab and nivolumab, were given to donors. TRAV and TRBV primers primed cDNA for both TCRalpha and TCRbeta. Amplification of TCRs used a constant-region primer and V-primer adapter for approximately 19 PCR cycles. TCRdb processed the reads anew with MiXCR; each CDR3 protein has one entry. Here the sample spans 15,000 to 20,000 distinct CDR3 sequences, under 80% being singletons. CDR3 length: 12 residues. Germline V gene lookup returns CDR1 LNHDA and CDR2 SQIVND (reference sequence). V was shortened by 8 bases and J by 0 bases, with 7 bases between the two germline ends.

This TCR derives from a human donor with advanced metastatic prostate, ovarian, gallbladder or colorectal cancer (not recorded which). This table probably holds off-target reads from a library built for another chain. The chain joins TRBV19 to TRBJ1-2; D remains ambiguous. The CDR3 sequence: CASSATNYGYTF. The DNA of the CDR3 is TGTGCCAGTTCGGCAACTAACTATGGCTACACCTTC.